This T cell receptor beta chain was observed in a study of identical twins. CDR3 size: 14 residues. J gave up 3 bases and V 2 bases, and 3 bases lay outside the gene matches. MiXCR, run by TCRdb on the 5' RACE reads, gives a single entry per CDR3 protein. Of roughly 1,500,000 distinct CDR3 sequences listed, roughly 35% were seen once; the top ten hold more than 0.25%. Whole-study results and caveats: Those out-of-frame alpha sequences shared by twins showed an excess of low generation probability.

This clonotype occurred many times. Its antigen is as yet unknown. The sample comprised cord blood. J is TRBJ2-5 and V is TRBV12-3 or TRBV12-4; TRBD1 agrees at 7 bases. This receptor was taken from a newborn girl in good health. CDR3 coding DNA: TGTGCCAGCAGTTTAAGGGACAGCAAAGAGACCCAGTACTTC. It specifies CASSLRDSKETQYF.